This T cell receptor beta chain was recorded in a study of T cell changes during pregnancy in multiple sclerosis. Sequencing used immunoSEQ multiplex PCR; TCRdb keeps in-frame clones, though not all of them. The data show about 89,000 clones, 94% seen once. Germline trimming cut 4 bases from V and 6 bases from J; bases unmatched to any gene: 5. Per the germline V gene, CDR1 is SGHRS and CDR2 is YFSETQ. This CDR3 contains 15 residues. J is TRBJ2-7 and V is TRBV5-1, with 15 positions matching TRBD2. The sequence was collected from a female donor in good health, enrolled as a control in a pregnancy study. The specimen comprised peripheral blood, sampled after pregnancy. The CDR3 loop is CASSVRTSGRGEQYF. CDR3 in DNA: TGCGCCAGCAGCGTCCGGACTAGCGGGAGGGGCGAGCAGTACTTC.